This T cell receptor (beta chain) was profiled in a study of control samples from healthy donors and cancer patients (dated by TCRdb to about 2020). V loses 1 base of germline sequence and J loses 1 base, and the interval between the two ends is 10 bases. From the cysteine up to the phenylalanine, the CDR3 has a length of 15 residues. The only DNA kept is the CDR3, 45 bases in frame from the first base. Sequences LGHDT (CDR1) and YNNKEL (CDR2) are obtained from the germline V gene (reference sequence). A note on this clone: Its target antigen remains unknown. No much larger clonotype is one base removed from it; base qualities were not supplied.

Libraries came from the immunoSEQ multiplex PCR assay. The immuneACCESS repertoire file appears here via TCRdb, limited to in-frame rearrangements. These files lack a portion of the clones; in checked studies, under half of the deficit traces to unresolved V genes, and the cause of the others is not known. Recorded for this sample are 30,000 or so clones; roughly nine tenths of them occurred a single time. Of the sample, 3.5% to 5% falls within the top ten clones. Sample: formalin-fixed, paraffin-embedded tissue. The chain is assembled from TRBV3-1 (or the pseudogene TRBV3-2) and TRBJ1-1, with TRBD1 tentatively as D gene (5 bases match). This clonotype originated in a female donor with melanoma. The CDR3 is CASSQVGGWNTEAFF. DNA sequence: TGTGCCAGCAGCCAAGTGGGGGGTTGGAACACTGAAGCTTTCTTT.